The 15 T cell receptor beta chains below come from one sample, sequenced in a study of post-analysis software for immune sequencing data. Overall study findings and caveats: Relative to controls, patients had 4 or 5 TRBV segments at higher frequency, with TRBV5-6, TRBV5-1 and TRBV20-1 among these.

Prepared TCR beta cDNA libraries contained unique molecular identifiers. One entry per CDR3 protein, called by TCRdb with MiXCR from the PCR reads. The table includes 650,000 to 850,000 distinct CDR3 sequences, roughly 46% detected once. These receptors' antigens are unknown. Sequencing was done on a sample of blood. The receptors here all came from a girl aged 10-17 years with multiple sclerosis.

The CDR3 DNA follows: TGTGCCATCAGTGAGGGGGGGACTAGCGGGGTCGAGCAGTACTTC. It encodes CAISEGGTSGVEQYF. The V and J genes are TRBV10-3 and TRBJ2-4; 13 bases agree with TRBD2. The J call is in doubt because the DNA end fits TRBJ2-7 better. Germline lookup yields CDR1 ENHRY and CDR2 SYGVKD. The CDR3 length is 15 residues.

The J gene is TRBJ2-1, the V gene TRBV27; D could derive from TRBD1 or TRBD2 (5 bases each). The germline V gene has CDR1 MNHEY and CDR2 SMNVEV (reference sequence). CDR3 length: 14 residues. V was clipped by 5 bases and J by 5 bases, with 13 bases between them. This CDR3 reads CASSLRDPNNEQFF. The CDR3 nucleotides read TGTGCCAGCAGTCTCCGGGACCCCAACAATGAGCAGTTCTTC.

This clonotype has just a few counts. This chain connects TRBV7-9 to TRBJ2-3, with TRBD2 matching 9 bases. Unmatched junction bases numbered 12, after V lost 8 bases and J lost 0 bases. The V gene's germline CDR1 is SEHNR and CDR2 FQNEAQ (reference sequence). CDR3 length: 17 amino acids. CDR3 amino acids: CASEVAGGSTSTDTQYF. The CDR3, as DNA: TGTGCCAGCGAGGTTGCGGGAGGGTCGACTAGCACAGATACGCAGTATTTT.

This chain connects TRBV5-1 to TRBJ1-2; D uncertain. Trimming cost V 3 bases and J 0 bases, with 9 bases left between them. This CDR3 region has 14 residues. CDR1 and CDR2 from the germline V gene are SGHRS and YFSETQ. Written as DNA, the CDR3 is TGCGCCAGCAGCTGGGCAGAATCTAACTATGGCTACACCTTC. Protein sequence: CASSWAESNYGYTF.

This rearrangement joins TRBV5-1 to TRBJ2-7; 8 bases align to TRBD2. Trimming cost V 4 bases and J 3 bases; bases outside gene matches: 6. Per the germline V gene, CDR1 is SGHRS and CDR2 is YFSETQ. The CDR3 is made up of 14 amino acids. The CDR3, as DNA: TGCGCCAGCAGCGCTACCGGGGGGGACTACGAGCAGTACTTC. Residues: CASSATGGDYEQYF.

This clonotype came up a few times. This chain uses TRBV6-5 with TRBJ2-5; 7 bases agree with TRBD1. Germline values: CDR1 MNHEY, CDR2 SVGAGI. Unmatched junction bases numbered 10, after V lost 7 bases and J lost 5 bases. The CDR3 is 14 residues long. CDR3: CASTRGRGSETQYF. The DNA for the CDR3 is TGTGCCAGCACCCGGGGCAGGGGGTCCGAGACCCAGTACTTC.

The chain has TRBV7-2 and TRBJ2-7; 7 nucleotides agree with TRBD2. V dropped 6 bases and J dropped 5; count of bases not matched to a gene: 4. Germline CDR1 is SGHTA and CDR2 is FQGNSA. The CDR3 totals 12 residues. CDR3 bases: TGTGCCAGCAGTCCAAGCGGGAACGAGCAGTACTTC. It yields the protein CASSPSGNEQYF.

J is TRBJ1-1 and V is TRBV29-1; D uncertain. The germline V and J ends were trimmed by 7 bases and 1 base, with 22 bases remaining between them. Germline V CDR1 and CDR2: SQVTM, ANQGSEA. The CDR3 runs 16 residues. CDR3 DNA sequence: TGCAGCGCTGCCCCAAGTACCAACATAAAGAACACTGAAGCTTTCTTT. It codes for CSAAPSTNIKNTEAFF.

This clonotype was found a few times. The V call is TRBV7-8, the J call TRBJ2-3, with TRBD2 matching 9 bases. The CDR3 contains 16 residues. CDR1 is SGHVS, CDR2 FQNEAQ, per germline. Trimming at V came to 1 base and at J to 1 base, leaving 3 bases not matched to a gene. The CDR3 coding sequence is TGTGCCAGCAGCTTAGTAGCGGGAGAGGGCACAGATACGCAGTATTTT. This encodes CASSLVAGEGTDTQYF.

This clonotype has only a few counts. J is TRBJ2-6 and V is TRBV6-6; D possibly corresponds to TRBD2 (6 bases). Germline V gives CDR1 MNHNY, CDR2 SVGAGI (reference sequence). This CDR3 comprises 15 residues. The V gene lost 6 bases and the J gene lost 4 bases, with 13 bases spanning the gap. CDR3 nucleotide sequence: TGTGCCAGCAGCCTTCCGGGGGTCGGGGCCAACGTCCTGACTTTC. Translation gives CASSLPGVGANVLTF.

The CDR3 protein is CASSLTRPPLEQYF. DNA of the CDR3: TGTGCCAGCAGTTTAACCCGTCCCCCTCTCGAGCAGTACTTC. The rearrangement links TRBV12-3 or TRBV12-4 to TRBJ2-7; the D is unclear. The CDR3 sequence is 14 residues long. Trimming pared 2 bases from V and 6 bases from J, leaving 14 bases between.

This clonotype was seen more than once but under ten times. The chain couples TRBV5-1 to TRBJ2-1, with 10 bases aligning to TRBD2. Trimming removed 2 bases from V and 7 bases from J; junction bases left unmatched: 9. The germline gives CDR1 SGHRS, CDR2 YFSETQ. The CDR3 consists of 16 residues. The CDR3, as DNA: TGCGCCAGCAGCTTAGCGTGGACTAGCGGCAAGAATGAGCAGTTCTTC. Its translation: CASSLAWTSGKNEQFF.

This clonotype was detected only a few times. The genes are TRBV5-1 and TRBJ2-1, with TRBD2 matching 13 bases. With V trimmed by 4 bases and J by 7 bases, 8 bases remained unmatched. CDR1 and CDR2 from the germline V gene are SGHRS and YFSETQ. The CDR3 sequence is 16 residues long. In DNA, the CDR3 is TGCGCCAGCAGCCTATCCGGGACTAGCGGGATTAATGAGCAGTTCTTC. Its translation is CASSLSGTSGINEQFF.

V is TRBV20-1 and J is TRBJ2-6; a weak D match, TRBD1 (5 bases). V was cut by 5 bases and J by 0 bases, with 8 bases left in between. This CDR3 has 14 residues. CDR1 DFQATT and CDR2 SNEGSKA come from the germline V gene (reference sequence). This CDR3 reads CSAGASSGANVLTF. As DNA, the CDR3 is TGCAGTGCTGGGGCTTCCTCTGGGGCCAACGTCCTGACTTTC.

V gene TRBV15 combines with J gene TRBJ2-5, with unresolved D. The J call may be faulty, since TRBJ2-7 better matches the DNA end. The germline V gene has CDR1 LNHNV and CDR2 YYDKDF (reference sequence). There are 15 residues in the CDR3. The CDR3 region is CATSRDKWNPNEQYF. In DNA, the CDR3 is TGTGCCACCAGCAGAGATAAGTGGAACCCTAACGAGCAGTACTTC.